This T cell receptor beta chain was captured by sequencing in a study of vaccination and CD4 T cells after COVID-19 (dated 2022 in TCRdb). About the full investigation: SARS-CoV-2 positivity had been established in the convalescent patients by nasal swab PCR, and mild disease was recorded in several of these patients and severe disease in one. The convalescent cohort included six males and four females, with two Hispanic individuals, seven Caucasians, two Asians and one multiracial person. Two doses of either the Pfizer-BioNTech BNT162b2 vaccine (n=8) or the Moderna mRNA-1273 vaccine (n=2) were administered to participants. Post-COVID blood samples from convalescent patients were collected a median of around 100 days after diagnosis, with a range of 35 to 161 days. The time from the second vaccine dose to post-vaccine blood sampling had a median of roughly 72 days and ranged from about 12 to 241 days. The cultures were stimulated with overlapping spike peptide pools from SARS-CoV-2 and from the common cold coronaviruses HCoV-NL63, HCoV-OC43 and HCoV-229E. Control cultures used a CEFX viral epitope pool as positive control, an HIV-1 Nef peptide pool as negative control, or no peptide. The spike-specific CD4+ TCR repertoire was compared before and after mRNA vaccination in around ten COVID-19 convalescent patients and a handful of infection-naive healthy vaccine recipients. Broader findings and caveats from the paper: The median count of SARS-CoV-2-reactive clonotypes went up from around 23 after infection to a few dozen after vaccination, although the change was not significant. Among convalescent patients, a median roughly 90% of the SARS-CoV-2-reactive clones seen after vaccination appeared only after vaccination, which suggests priming specific to the vaccine. Nearly all vaccine-specific clones in convalescent patients (304 of 307) were mono-reactive for SARS-CoV-2 spike rather than cross-reactive with common cold coronaviruses. The number of convalescent patients in the study was relatively small, and the study did not examine early timepoints following natural infection.

In the paper's terms, the treatment or condition label means: 10-day PBMC culture with coronavirus spike peptide pools or control peptides (ViraFEST assay). The ViraFEST assay, used in the study, expanded antigen-specific T cells with peptide pools and then identified the expanded clonotypes through TCR sequencing. The convalescent patients' positive SARS-CoV-2 PCR tests fell between March and December 2020, which was before the Alpha, Beta and Delta variants emerged in the United States. Each well held approximately 2 million PBMCs cultured in IMDM containing approximately 5.3% human AB serum and 9 to 10 IU/ml IL-2, with around 9.2 ug/ml peptide pools added. Half of the culture medium was replaced with fresh IL-2-containing medium on days 3 and 7. CD4+ T cells were isolated after about 10 days of culture through negative selection using the EasySep CD4+ T cell isolation kit. PBMCs were separated from whole blood using Ficoll-Paque Plus gradient centrifugation and then either used fresh or cryopreserved at -140C. Culture conditions were generally each tested in triplicate wells.

As concerns this clonotype: The clone's antigen remains unknown. Base quality data are lacking; no much larger clone is found one base away.

Reading from cysteine to phenylalanine, the CDR3 counts 11 amino acids. The sequence is cut down to CDR3 DNA, 33 bases in frame from base 1. Cut back by 5 bases and 3 bases, the V and J ends lie 7 bases apart. The germline V gene (reference sequence) supplies CDR1 DFQATT and CDR2 SNEGSKA. Library creation used PCR. DNA from cultured CD4+ T cells was subjected to TCR sequencing with the Oncomine TCR Beta short-read assay at the Johns Hopkins FTIC core. The QIAamp micro DNA kit was used to extract genomic DNA from the cultured CD4+ T cells. Oncomine TCR Beta libraries from cultured CD4+ T cells were pooled using unique dual indexes and sequenced on an Illumina iSeq 100. In the authors' own workflow: Non-productive sequences were removed, and CDR3s not starting with C, not ending with F or W, or shorter than 7 amino acids were discarded. Antigen-specific clonotypes were identified using the MANAFEST web application through comparison of peptide-stimulated wells with reference and other culture wells. For a clone to be called positive, the clone needed an FDR below 0.05, an odds ratio above 5, and a productive frequency above 0.1% in at least two of three replicate wells. Cross-reactive clonotypes were defined as significantly expanded in both SARS-CoV-2 spike wells and at least one common cold coronavirus spike condition. Using R version 3.6.1, CDR3 homology was evaluated through Levenshtein distances (stringdist) along with unrooted phylogenetic trees (ape). In-frame beta chains were kept once TCRdb had trimmed the public reads at Q25 with fastp and called clones with MiXCR. Merged by CDR3 protein, the rows form single entries marked with the most common genes and DNA. The V and J calls come from TCRdb's annotation, not from the publication. The sample records under 9,500 distinct CDR3 sequences, approximately 52% of which are singletons. Together, the top ten hold more than 15% of the sample.

The chain links TRBV20-1 with TRBJ1-1, with the D gene not clear enough to name. The sequencing input was CD4+ T cells from blood, cultured in vitro. The clonotype originates from a human donor who had recovered from COVID-19. The CDR3 region: CSAVRDTEAFF. The nucleotide sequence is given as TGCAGTGCTGTCCGGGACACTGAAGCTTTCTTT.